Presented here are 9 T cell receptor beta chains from one specimen sequenced in a study of PD-1 blockade in classical Hodgkin lymphoma. Brentuximab vedotin exposure varied among the patients, all of whom had relapsed after autologous stem cell transplantation. TCRdb keeps only in-frame clones here, not all; method: immunoSEQ multiplex PCR. The sample has roughly 150,000 clones; 78% are singletons. This specimen consisted of peripheral blood mononuclear cells (PBMCs), obtained before the second cycle of nivolumab. All receptors derive from a human donor with classical Hodgkin lymphoma.

The chain joins TRBV5-1 to TRBJ2-1, with a possible D match to TRBD1 (6 bases). The V and J ends lost 2 bases and 1 base respectively, with 10 bases between them. Germline CDR1 SGHRS, CDR2 YFSETQ. This CDR3 comprises 15 residues. DNA for the CDR3: TGCGCCAGCAGCTTCGGCAGGGGATCCTACAATGAGCAGTTCTTC. Its translation is CASSFGRGSYNEQFF. Filled out from reference TRBV5-1 and TRBJ2-1, the complete variable domain reads KAGVTQTPRYLIKTRGQQVTLSCSPISGHRSVSWYQQTPGQGLQFLFEYFSETQRNKGNFPGRFSGRQFSNSRSEMNVSTLELGDSALYLCASSFGRGSYNEQFFGPGTRLTVL.

The chain joins TRBV7-9 to TRBJ1-1; D gene uncertain. Trimming took off 4 bases at V and 8 bases at J, with 11 bases between the two ends. Germline values: CDR1 SEHNR, CDR2 FQNEAQ (reference sequence). The CDR3 loop spans 12 amino acids. The CDR3 sequence: CASSSELGEAFF. The DNA of the CDR3 is TGTGCCAGCAGCTCCGAGTTGGGGGAAGCTTTCTTT.

For the CDR3, the DNA is TGTGCCAGCAATGATCCGGGACAGGTATCCTACGAGCAGTACTTC. Translation: CASNDPGQVSYEQYF. The genes are TRBV2 and TRBJ2-7; 8 nucleotides match TRBD1. The CDR3 totals 15 residues. The junction had 9 bases not matched to a gene; V was cut back by 7 bases and J by 1 base. Germline lookup yields CDR1 SNHLY and CDR2 FYNNEI.

V usage is TRBV19 and J usage is TRBJ2-5, with D maybe TRBD2 (5 bases). This CDR3 comprises 13 residues. V lost 2 bases and J lost 5, with 9 bases in between. CDR1 is LNHDA, CDR2 SQIVND, per germline (reference sequence). The CDR3 DNA reads as TGTGCCAGTAGTATATCGGGGTGGGAGACCCAGTACTTC. It yields the protein CASSISGWETQYF.

The chain combines TRBV5-8 with TRBJ2-5, with TRBD1 matching over 8 bases. Germline V CDR1 and CDR2: SGHTS, YDEGEE. V shed 3 bases and J 2 bases; nucleotides not matched to a gene: 3. The CDR3 sequence is 14 residues long. The CDR3 spells CASSYQGAQETQYF. CDR3 bases: TGTGCCAGCAGCTATCAGGGGGCTCAAGAGACCCAGTACTTC.

The chain uses TRBV6-4 and TRBJ2-1, with 9 bases fitting TRBD2. J gave up 2 bases and V 2 bases, and 16 bases lay outside the gene matches. The length of the CDR3 is 20 residues. Germline V gene lookup returns CDR1 MRHNA and CDR2 SNTAGT. For the CDR3, the DNA is TGTGCCAGCAGTGACCGTCGGGGACTAGCAGGACCAGTCCCCTACAATGAGCAGTTCTTC. Its translation: CASSDRRGLAGPVPYNEQFF.

The genes are TRBV5-4 and TRBJ2-1, with 7 bases aligning to TRBD1. This CDR3 comprises 15 residues. Germline V gene sequence: CDR1 SGHNT, CDR2 YYREEE (reference sequence). J gave up 0 bases and V 3 bases, and 3 bases lay outside the gene matches. The CDR3 loop is CASSSTGASYNEQFF. CDR3 bases: TGTGCCAGCAGCTCCACAGGGGCCTCCTACAATGAGCAGTTCTTC.

CDR3 amino acids: CASSSAGVLSGNTIYF. CDR3 in DNA: TGTGCCAGCTCGTCGGCGGGGGTACTCTCTGGAAACACCATATATTTT. The rearrangement uses TRBV18 and TRBJ1-3; a weak D match, TRBD1 (5 bases). Germline V CDR1 and CDR2: KGHSH, LQKENI. The CDR3 has 16 residues. V was pared by 6 bases and J by 0 bases, with 15 bases between.

The chain has TRBV4-3 and TRBJ1-5, with 7 bases fitting TRBD1. Germline CDR1 LGHNA, CDR2 YSLEER. The J segment lost 4 bases and the V segment lost 0 bases, leaving 9 bases of the junction unmatched. There are 17 residues in the CDR3. The CDR3 DNA is TGCGCCAGCAGCCAAGATCCGAGGGGGCGGCGGAATCAGCCCCAGCATTTT. Translation: CASSQDPRGRRNQPQHF.